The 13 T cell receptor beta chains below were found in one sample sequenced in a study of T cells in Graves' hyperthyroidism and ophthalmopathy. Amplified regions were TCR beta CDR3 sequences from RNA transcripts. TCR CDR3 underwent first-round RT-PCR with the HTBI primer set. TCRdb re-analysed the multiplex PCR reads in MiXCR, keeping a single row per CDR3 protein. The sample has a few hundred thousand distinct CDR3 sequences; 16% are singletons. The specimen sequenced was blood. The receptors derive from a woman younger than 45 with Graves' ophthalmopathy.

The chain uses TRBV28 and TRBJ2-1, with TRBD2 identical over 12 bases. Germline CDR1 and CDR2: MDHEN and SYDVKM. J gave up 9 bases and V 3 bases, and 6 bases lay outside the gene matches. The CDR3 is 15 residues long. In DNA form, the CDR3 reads TGTGCCAGCAGTTTCAGACTAGCGGGAGACAGTGAGCAGTTCTTC. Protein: CASSFRLAGDSEQFF.

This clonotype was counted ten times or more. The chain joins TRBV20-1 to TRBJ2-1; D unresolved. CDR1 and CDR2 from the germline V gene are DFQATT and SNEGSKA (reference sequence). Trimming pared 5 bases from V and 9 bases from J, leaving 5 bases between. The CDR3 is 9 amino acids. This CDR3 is CSAHPEQFF. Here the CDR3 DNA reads TGCAGTGCTCATCCTGAGCAGTTCTTC.

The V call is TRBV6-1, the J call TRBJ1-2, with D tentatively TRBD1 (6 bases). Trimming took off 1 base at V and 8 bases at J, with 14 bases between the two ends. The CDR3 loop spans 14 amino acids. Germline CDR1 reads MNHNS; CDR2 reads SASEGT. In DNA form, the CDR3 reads TGTGCCAGCAGTGAAGTGTCTGGGGGCGAAGGCTACACCTTC. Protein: CASSEVSGGEGYTF.

In DNA, the CDR3 is TGTGCCAGCAGTGACAAAGGGGGACTAGCGGGGGGGGACACCGGGGAGCTGTTTTTT. Translated, it gives CASSDKGGLAGGDTGELFF. The chain links TRBV6-1 to TRBJ2-2, with 16 bases that match TRBD2. The V gene's germline CDR1 is MNHNS and CDR2 SASEGT. The trim removed 3 bases at V and 3 bases at J, leaving 7 bases unmatched. This CDR3 region has 19 residues.

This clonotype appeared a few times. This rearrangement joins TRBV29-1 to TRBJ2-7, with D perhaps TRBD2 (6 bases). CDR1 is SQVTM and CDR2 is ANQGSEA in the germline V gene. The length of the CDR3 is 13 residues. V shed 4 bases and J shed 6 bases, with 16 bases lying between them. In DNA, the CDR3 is TGCAGCGTTGGTAGGGCGGGACCTAGCGAGCAGTACTTC. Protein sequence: CSVGRAGPSEQYF.

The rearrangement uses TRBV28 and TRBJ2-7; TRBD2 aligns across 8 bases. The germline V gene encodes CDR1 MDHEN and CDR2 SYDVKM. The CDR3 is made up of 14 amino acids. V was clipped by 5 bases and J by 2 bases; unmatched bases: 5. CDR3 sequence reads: CASSGPGRAYEQYF. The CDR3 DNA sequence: TGTGCCAGCAGTGGACCCGGGAGGGCCTACGAGCAGTACTTC.

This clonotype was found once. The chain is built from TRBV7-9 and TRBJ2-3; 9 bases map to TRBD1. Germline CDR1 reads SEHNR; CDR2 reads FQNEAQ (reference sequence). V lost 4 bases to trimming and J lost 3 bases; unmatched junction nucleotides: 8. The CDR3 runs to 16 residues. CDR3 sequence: CASSSPQQGATDTQYF. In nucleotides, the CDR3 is TGTGCCAGCAGCTCTCCTCAACAGGGGGCAACAGATACGCAGTATTTT.

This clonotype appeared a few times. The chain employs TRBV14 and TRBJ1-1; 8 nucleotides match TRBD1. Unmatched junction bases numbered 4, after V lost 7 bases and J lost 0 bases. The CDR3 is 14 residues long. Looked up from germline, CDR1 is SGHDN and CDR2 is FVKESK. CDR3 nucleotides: TGTGCCAGCAAGCCGGGACAGGTGAACACTGAAGCTTTCTTT. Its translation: CASKPGQVNTEAFF.

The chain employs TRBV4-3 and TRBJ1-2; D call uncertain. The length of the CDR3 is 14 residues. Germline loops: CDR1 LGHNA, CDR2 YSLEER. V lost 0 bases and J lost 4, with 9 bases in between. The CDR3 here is CASSQDWRSYGYTF. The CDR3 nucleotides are TGCGCCAGCAGCCAAGATTGGAGGAGCTATGGCTACACCTTC.

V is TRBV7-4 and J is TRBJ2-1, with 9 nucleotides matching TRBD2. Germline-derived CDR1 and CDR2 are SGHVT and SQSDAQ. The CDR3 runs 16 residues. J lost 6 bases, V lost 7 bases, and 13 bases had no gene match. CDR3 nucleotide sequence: TGTGCCAGCACCCGCTATTGCGGGACTAGCTTCAATGAGCAGTTCTTC. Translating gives CASTRYCGTSFNEQFF. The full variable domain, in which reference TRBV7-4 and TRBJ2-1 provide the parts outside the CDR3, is GAGVSQSPRYKVAKRGRDVALRCDSISGHVTLYWYRQTLGQGSEVLTYSQSDAQRDKSGRPSGRFSAERPERSVSTLKIQRTEQGDSAVYLCASTRYCGTSFNEQFFGPGTRLTVL.

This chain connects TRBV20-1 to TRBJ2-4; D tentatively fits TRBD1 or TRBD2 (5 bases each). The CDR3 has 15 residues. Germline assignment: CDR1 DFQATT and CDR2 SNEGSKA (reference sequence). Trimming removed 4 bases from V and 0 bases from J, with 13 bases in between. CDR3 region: CSANRGPLAKNIQYF. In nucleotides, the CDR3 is TGCAGTGCTAACCGGGGCCCACTAGCCAAAAACATTCAGTACTTC.

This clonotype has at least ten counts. CDR3 sequence (DNA): TGTGCCAGCTCACCATTGAAGAGAACTAATGAAAAACTGTTTTTT. Translation gives CASSPLKRTNEKLFF. The rearrangement joins TRBV18 to TRBJ1-4; D remains ambiguous. The V and J ends lost 2 bases and 1 base respectively, with 8 bases between them. From germline, CDR1 is KGHSH and CDR2 LQKENI. The CDR3 length is 15 residues.

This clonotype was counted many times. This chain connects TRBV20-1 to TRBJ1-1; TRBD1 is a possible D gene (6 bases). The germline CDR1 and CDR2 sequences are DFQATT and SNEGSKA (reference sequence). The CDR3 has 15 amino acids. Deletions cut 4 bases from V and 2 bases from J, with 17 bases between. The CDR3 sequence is CSATQFTGYNTEAFF. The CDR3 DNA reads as TGCAGTGCTACACAATTCACAGGGTACAACACTGAAGCTTTCTTT.